Listed here is a single T cell receptor beta chain. The antigen remains undetermined. The sample comes from a study of shared clonotypes between healthy human individuals. Study background: Every donor yielded three CD4 naive, three CD4 memory, two CD8 naive and one CD8 memory plate.

This table comes from immunoSEQ multiplex PCR, and its TCRdb copy is limited to in-frame clones, with some not included. The sample lists about 2.2 million clones; around 95% were seen once. Cells designated naive CD8 were CD45RO-negative and were positively selected for CCR7, with terminally differentiated effector memory CD45RA+ cells excluded. General study findings and limits: Researchers found naive subsets generally carried larger estimated richness than memory subsets.

The sample taken for sequencing was naive CD8+ T cells from PBMCs. The receptor was isolated from a young man in good health. Some clones in this sample may be carry-over from other donors' samples.

The CDR3 here is CASSIGERDTGELFF. CDR3 sequence (DNA): TGTGCCAGTAGTATCGGGGAGCGCGACACCGGGGAGCTGTTTTTT. The chain is built from TRBV19 and TRBJ2-2, with a possible D match to TRBD2 (5 bases). This CDR3 has 15 residues. Trimming removed 3 bases from V and 3 bases from J, with 11 bases in between. In germline, CDR1 is LNHDA, CDR2 SQIVND (reference sequence).